This is a list of T cell receptor beta chains from one sample in a study of T cells in narcolepsy. The table came from immunoSEQ multiplex PCR; TCRdb's copy has only in-frame clones and leaves some out. The sample yields about 43,000 clones, about 91% seen once. The material sequenced was CD45RA- memory CD4+ T cells from PBMCs. The receptors were gathered from a human donor with narcolepsy. Both conserved end residues are part of each CDR3. A D gene is named only where the DNA matches it firmly. Only some rows state a clone size, as once, few, many or a class for expanded clones.

V gene: TRBV11-2
clone size: .
J gene: TRBJ2-5
D gene: .
CDR3 protein: CASSLVEETQYF
CDR3 DNA: TGTGCCAGCAGCTTAGTTGAAGAGACCCAGTACTTC

V gene: TRBV11-3
clone size: .
J gene: TRBJ1-2
D gene: TRBD1
CDR3 protein: CASSPPRDRAGGYTF
CDR3 DNA: TGTGCCAGCAGCCCCCCCCGCGACAGGGCTGGAGGCTACACCTTC

V gene: TRBV10-2
clone size: .
J gene: TRBJ2-3
D gene: TRBD2
CDR3 protein: CASTSTGSSGHTDTQYF
CDR3 DNA: TGCGCCAGCACGTCAACCGGAAGTAGCGGGCACACAGATACGCAGTATTTT

V gene: TRBV7-2
clone size: once
J gene: TRBJ2-2
D gene: .
CDR3 protein: CASSLDVAANTGELFF
CDR3 DNA: TGTGCCAGCAGCTTAGATGTAGCGGCGAACACCGGGGAGCTGTTTTTT

V gene: TRBV29-1
clone size: .
J gene: TRBJ2-6
D gene: .
CDR3 protein: CSVGVASGANVLTF
CDR3 DNA: TGCAGCGTCGGAGTAGCGTCTGGGGCCAACGTCCTGACTTTC

V gene: TRBV6-5
clone size: few
J gene: TRBJ2-5
D gene: TRBD2
CDR3 protein: CASSYRPAGGQETQYF
CDR3 DNA: TGTGCCAGCAGTTACAGGCCGGCGGGGGGCCAAGAGACCCAGTACTTC

V gene: TRBV9
clone size: .
J gene: TRBJ2-5
D gene: .
CDR3 protein: CASSPGRQSETQYF
CDR3 DNA: TGTGCCAGCAGTCCGGGACGTCAGTCAGAGACCCAGTACTTC

V gene: TRBV5-8
clone size: .
J gene: TRBJ1-5
D gene: .
CDR3 protein: CASGDSRQPQHF
CDR3 DNA: TGTGCCAGCGGTGACAGTAGGCAGCCCCAGCATTTT

V gene: TRBV5-4
clone size: few
J gene: TRBJ2-3
D gene: .
CDR3 protein: CASSLDYRTDTQYF
CDR3 DNA: TGTGCCAGCAGCTTGGACTATCGCACAGATACGCAGTATTTT

V gene: TRBV5-1
clone size: few
J gene: TRBJ2-2
D gene: .
CDR3 protein: CASSPGTQQVRELFF
CDR3 DNA: TGCGCCAGCAGCCCCGGGACCCAACAGGTCAGGGAGCTGTTTTTT

V gene: TRBV7-9
clone size: .
J gene: TRBJ1-1
D gene: .
CDR3 protein: CASSHSSAVNTEAFF
CDR3 DNA: TGCGCCAGCAGCCACTCCTCGGCGGTGAACACTGAAGCTTTCTTT

V gene: TRBV4-2
clone size: .
J gene: TRBJ2-5
D gene: .
CDR3 protein: CASSQHSATGGETQYF
CDR3 DNA: TGTGCCAGCAGCCAGCATAGCGCAACCGGCGGGGAGACCCAGTACTTC

V gene: TRBV6-1
clone size: .
J gene: TRBJ1-2
D gene: .
CDR3 protein: CASSEEGADNYGYTF
CDR3 DNA: TGTGCCAGCAGTGAAGAAGGGGCTGATAACTATGGCTACACCTTC

V gene: TRBV18
clone size: .
J gene: TRBJ2-7
D gene: TRBD2
CDR3 protein: CASSPGTSGNSYEQYF
CDR3 DNA: TGTGCCAGCTCGCCCGGGACTAGCGGGAATTCCTACGAGCAGTACTTC

V gene: TRBV18
clone size: few
J gene: TRBJ2-5
D gene: .
CDR3 protein: CASSPKMETQYF
CDR3 DNA: TGTGCCAGCTCACCGAAAATGGAGACCCAGTACTTC

V gene: TRBV9
clone size: once
J gene: TRBJ2-3
D gene: .
CDR3 protein: CASSPTSFTDTQYF
CDR3 DNA: TGTGCCAGCAGCCCAACTAGTTTCACAGATACGCAGTATTTT

V gene: TRBV9
clone size: .
J gene: TRBJ2-7
D gene: .
CDR3 protein: CASSVELRGDEQYF
CDR3 DNA: TGTGCCAGCAGCGTAGAGCTCAGGGGCGACGAGCAGTACTTC

V gene: TRBV7-9
clone size: .
J gene: TRBJ2-7
D gene: .
CDR3 protein: CASSLSTVTYEQYF
CDR3 DNA: TGTGCCAGCAGCTTGTCGACGGTAACCTACGAGCAGTACTTC

V gene: TRBV29-1
clone size: .
J gene: TRBJ1-1
D gene: .
CDR3 protein: CSVRTGLGTEAFF
CDR3 DNA: TGCAGCGTTCGTACAGGGTTGGGAACTGAAGCTTTCTTT

V gene: TRBV5-1
clone size: .
J gene: TRBJ2-7
D gene: .
CDR3 protein: CASSLDVAPSLYF
CDR3 DNA: TGCGCCAGCAGCTTGGATGTGGCCCCGTCCCTGTACTTC

V gene: TRBV7-6
clone size: .
J gene: TRBJ2-3
D gene: .
CDR3 protein: CASSLGRQNTQYF
CDR3 DNA: TGTGCCAGCAGCTTAGGGCGACAGAATACGCAGTATTTT

V gene: TRBV5-1
clone size: few
J gene: TRBJ1-1
D gene: .
CDR3 protein: CASSLGPMNTEAFF
CDR3 DNA: TGCGCCAGCAGCTTAGGCCCTATGAACACTGAAGCTTTCTTT

V gene: TRBV30
clone size: .
J gene: TRBJ1-2
D gene: .
CDR3 protein: CALSAASYGYTF
CDR3 DNA: TGTGCCTTAAGCGCTGCGAGCTATGGCTACACCTTC

V gene: TRBV19
clone size: .
J gene: TRBJ2-1
D gene: TRBD1
CDR3 protein: CASRRQGVNNEQFF
CDR3 DNA: TGTGCCAGTAGGCGACAGGGGGTCAACAATGAGCAGTTCTTC

V gene: TRBV11-3
clone size: .
J gene: TRBJ1-1
D gene: .
CDR3 protein: CASSLDGRVGTEAFF
CDR3 DNA: TGTGCCAGCAGCTTAGATGGCAGGGTAGGCACTGAAGCTTTCTTT

V gene: TRBV6-6
clone size: .
J gene: TRBJ2-1
D gene: .
CDR3 protein: CATLWDRSGGNNEQFF
CDR3 DNA: TGTGCCACCCTTTGGGACCGGAGCGGAGGGAACAATGAGCAGTTCTTC

V gene: TRBV4-2
clone size: .
J gene: TRBJ2-1
D gene: .
CDR3 protein: CASSQAPAGSVSEQFF
CDR3 DNA: TGTGCCAGCAGCCAAGCCCCGGCGGGCTCAGTCAGTGAGCAGTTCTTC

V gene: TRBV11-3
clone size: few
J gene: TRBJ2-5
D gene: .
CDR3 protein: CASSLQETQYF
CDR3 DNA: TGTGCCAGCAGCTTACAAGAGACCCAGTACTTC

V gene: TRBV5-4
clone size: .
J gene: TRBJ2-1
D gene: TRBD2
CDR3 protein: CASSLGSGLAAYNEQFF
CDR3 DNA: TGTGCCAGCAGCTTGGGTTCGGGACTAGCGGCCTACAATGAGCAGTTCTTC

V gene: TRBV6-1
clone size: .
J gene: TRBJ2-1
D gene: .
CDR3 protein: CASTERRNNEQFF
CDR3 DNA: TGTGCCAGCACAGAAAGACGAAACAATGAGCAGTTCTTC

V gene: TRBV19
clone size: once
J gene: TRBJ2-7
D gene: .
CDR3 protein: CASSIGTYEQYF
CDR3 DNA: TGTGCCAGTAGTATCGGTACCTACGAGCAGTACTTC

V gene: TRBV5-4
clone size: .
J gene: TRBJ2-5
D gene: TRBD2
CDR3 protein: CASRQGTSGGQETQYF
CDR3 DNA: TGTGCCAGCAGACAGGGGACTAGCGGGGGACAGGAGACCCAGTACTTC

V gene: TRBV27
clone size: .
J gene: TRBJ2-2
D gene: TRBD1
CDR3 protein: CASSHEGQGATTGELFF
CDR3 DNA: TGTGCCAGCAGCCACGAAGGACAGGGGGCGACCACCGGGGAGCTGTTTTTT

V gene: TRBV5-1
clone size: .
J gene: TRBJ1-4
D gene: TRBD1
CDR3 protein: CASSPGQEGEKLFF
CDR3 DNA: TGCGCCAGCAGCCCGGGACAGGAGGGAGAAAAACTGTTTTTT

V gene: TRBV29-1
clone size: .
J gene: TRBJ1-1
D gene: TRBD1
CDR3 protein: CSVERDRGTEAFF
CDR3 DNA: TGCAGCGTTGAGCGGGACAGAGGAACTGAAGCTTTCTTT

V gene: TRBV30
clone size: .
J gene: TRBJ1-1
D gene: .
CDR3 protein: CAWTGWALNTEAFF
CDR3 DNA: TGTGCCTGGACCGGGTGGGCACTGAACACTGAAGCTTTCTTT

V gene: TRBV6-1
clone size: .
J gene: TRBJ1-1
D gene: .
CDR3 protein: CASSEAGRNTEAFF
CDR3 DNA: TGTGCCAGCAGTGAAGCGGGACGGAACACTGAAGCTTTCTTT

V gene: TRBV2
clone size: once
J gene: TRBJ1-2
D gene: .
CDR3 protein: CASRRTIFNWFGYTF
CDR3 DNA: TGTGCCAGCCGCCGGACTATATTTAATTGGTTTGGCTACACCTTC

V gene: TRBV7-2
clone size: .
J gene: TRBJ2-1
D gene: .
CDR3 protein: CASRVDSSYNEQFF
CDR3 DNA: TGTGCCAGCAGGGTCGACAGCTCCTACAATGAGCAGTTCTTC

V gene: TRBV30
clone size: .
J gene: TRBJ1-4
D gene: .
CDR3 protein: CAWSRGRAEKLFF
CDR3 DNA: TGTGCCTGGAGTCGTGGCAGGGCGGAAAAACTGTTTTTT

V gene: TRBV28
clone size: .
J gene: TRBJ2-1
D gene: .
CDR3 protein: CASTEGGTYNEQFF
CDR3 DNA: TGTGCCAGCACCGAGGGGGGGACCTACAATGAGCAGTTCTTC

V gene: TRBV6-5
clone size: .
J gene: TRBJ2-7
D gene: .
CDR3 protein: CASRTQESFYEQYF
CDR3 DNA: TGTGCCAGCAGAACACAGGAGAGCTTCTACGAGCAGTACTTC

V gene: TRBV5-4
clone size: once
J gene: TRBJ2-3
D gene: .
CDR3 protein: CASSIPLGGSTDTQYF
CDR3 DNA: TGTGCCAGCAGCATCCCCTTAGGGGGGAGCACAGATACGCAGTATTTT

V gene: TRBV5-4
clone size: .
J gene: TRBJ2-1
D gene: .
CDR3 protein: CASSLRTNNEQFF
CDR3 DNA: TGTGCCAGCAGCTTGAGAACTAACAATGAGCAGTTCTTC

V gene: TRBV4-1
clone size: .
J gene: TRBJ1-1
D gene: .
CDR3 protein: CASSQESRGTEAFF
CDR3 DNA: TGCGCCAGCAGCCAAGAATCCCGAGGCACTGAAGCTTTCTTT

V gene: TRBV5-1
clone size: .
J gene: TRBJ2-1
D gene: TRBD1
CDR3 protein: CASSLEPGGYNEQFF
CDR3 DNA: TGCGCCAGCAGCTTGGAGCCAGGGGGCTACAATGAGCAGTTCTTC

V gene: TRBV2
clone size: .
J gene: TRBJ2-7
D gene: TRBD1
CDR3 protein: CASREGQGAFYEQYF
CDR3 DNA: TGTGCCAGCAGGGAAGGACAGGGGGCTTTCTACGAGCAGTACTTC

V gene: TRBV7-7
clone size: .
J gene: TRBJ1-1
D gene: .
CDR3 protein: CASSLRDNTEAFF
CDR3 DNA: TGTGCCAGCAGCCTCCGGGACAACACTGAAGCTTTCTTT

V gene: TRBV27
clone size: .
J gene: TRBJ1-1
D gene: .
CDR3 protein: CASSNRGRIEDTEAFF
CDR3 DNA: TGTGCCAGCAGTAACCGGGGCAGGATAGAGGACACTGAAGCTTTCTTT

V gene: TRBV7-9
clone size: few
J gene: TRBJ2-7
D gene: .
CDR3 protein: CASSPSVGTYEQYF
CDR3 DNA: TGTGCCAGCAGTCCTTCGGTGGGGACCTACGAGCAGTACTTC

V gene: TRBV18
clone size: once
J gene: TRBJ2-2
D gene: TRBD1
CDR3 protein: CASSIQGAQGTGELFF
CDR3 DNA: TGTGCCAGCTCAATACAGGGGGCGCAAGGCACCGGGGAGCTGTTTTTT

V gene: TRBV16
clone size: once
J gene: TRBJ2-5
D gene: .
CDR3 protein: CASSQRETQYF
CDR3 DNA: TGTGCCAGCAGCCAGAGGGAGACCCAGTACTTC

V gene: TRBV5-4
clone size: .
J gene: TRBJ2-3
D gene: .
CDR3 protein: CASSWDTGTDTQYF
CDR3 DNA: TGTGCCAGCAGCTGGGACACCGGCACAGATACGCAGTATTTT

V gene: TRBV6-1
clone size: .
J gene: TRBJ1-6
D gene: .
CDR3 protein: CASSLYNSPLHF
CDR3 DNA: TGTGCCAGCAGTCTTTATAATTCACCCCTCCACTTT

V gene: TRBV27
clone size: .
J gene: TRBJ1-6
D gene: .
CDR3 protein: CASSFQNSPLHF
CDR3 DNA: TGTGCCAGCAGTTTTCAAAATTCACCCCTCCACTTT

V gene: TRBV6-5
clone size: once
J gene: TRBJ1-2
D gene: .
CDR3 protein: CASTRAGNYGYTF
CDR3 DNA: TGTGCCAGCACGCGGGCGGGGAACTATGGCTACACCTTC

V gene: TRBV11-2
clone size: .
J gene: TRBJ2-2
D gene: .
CDR3 protein: CASTWGNTGELFF
CDR3 DNA: TGTGCCAGCACTTGGGGGAACACCGGGGAGCTGTTTTTT

V gene: TRBV5-1
clone size: .
J gene: TRBJ1-4
D gene: TRBD1
CDR3 protein: CASSSGQGGEKLFF
CDR3 DNA: TGCGCCAGCAGCTCCGGACAGGGAGGGGAAAAACTGTTTTTT

V gene: TRBV19
clone size: .
J gene: TRBJ2-7
D gene: .
CDR3 protein: CASSPSIGRIYEQYF
CDR3 DNA: TGTGCCAGTAGTCCATCCATCGGCCGGATCTACGAGCAGTACTTC